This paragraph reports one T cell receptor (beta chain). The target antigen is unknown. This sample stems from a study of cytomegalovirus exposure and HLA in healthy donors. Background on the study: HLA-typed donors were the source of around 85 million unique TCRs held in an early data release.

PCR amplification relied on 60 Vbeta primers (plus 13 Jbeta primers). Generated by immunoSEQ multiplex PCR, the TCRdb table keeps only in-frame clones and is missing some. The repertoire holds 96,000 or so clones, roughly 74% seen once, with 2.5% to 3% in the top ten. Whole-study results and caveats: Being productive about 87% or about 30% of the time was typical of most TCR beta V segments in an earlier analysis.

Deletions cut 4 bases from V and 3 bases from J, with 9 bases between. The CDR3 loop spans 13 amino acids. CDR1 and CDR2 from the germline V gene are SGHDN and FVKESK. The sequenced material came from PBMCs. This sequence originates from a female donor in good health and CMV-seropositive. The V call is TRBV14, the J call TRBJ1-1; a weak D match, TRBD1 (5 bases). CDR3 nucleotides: TGTGCCAGCAGCCTGGGGCCCCACACTGAAGCTTTCTTT. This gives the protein CASSLGPHTEAFF. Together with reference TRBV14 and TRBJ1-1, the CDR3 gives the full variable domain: EAGVTQFPSHSVIEKGQTVTLRCDPISGHDNLYWYRRVMGKEIKFLLHFVKESKQDESGMPNNRFLAERTGGTYSTLKVQPAELEDSGVYFCASSLGPHTEAFFGQGTRLTVV.